This paragraph reports one TCR beta chain. The table lists this clone with a count of one. Its target antigen remains unknown. Base quality data are lacking; no much larger clone is found one base away. Each collaborating institution followed its own protocols to collect whole blood in K2EDTA tubes. For TCRbeta analysis, collaborator samples were shipped as frozen whole blood, as isolated PBMCs, or as DNA extracted from either sample type. The immunoSEQ Assay, a bias-controlled multiplex PCR, was used to amplify TCRbeta CDR3 regions from genomic DNA. The authors' pipeline ran thus. The number of nucleated cells in each sample was estimated from the amplification of reference gene primers within the assay. Sequence reads were collapsed and filtered to measure the absolute abundance of every unique TCRbeta CDR3 rearrangement. For each sample, productive Simpson clonality was calculated as the square root of Simpson's diversity index over productive rearrangements. The clones in this table, taken by TCRdb from immuneACCESS, are in-frame only. Not every clone is retained; where verified, under half of the shortfall comes from an unresolved V gene, and the cause of the rest is unknown. That table furnishes V, J and clone size, whereas the DNA furnished D and trimming. This sample comprises 140,000 or so clones, 80% to 90% of them detected only once. The ten largest account for around 1.7% of the sample.

The data are from a study of blood T cell repertoires in COVID-19 (dated by TCRdb to 2018 to 2020). For the study in its entirety: Samples covering the acute and convalescent phases of COVID-19 were provided by collaborators in the United States, Italy and Spain. A freely available public database, intended as a resource for researchers studying the immune response to SARS-CoV-2, is where the repertoires were released. Where available, HLA class I and class II types were obtained from metadata supplied by the sample provider rather than from assay-based typing. Nearly every sample came with metadata listing a de-identified subject ID, COVID-19 status, age in years and sex. Samples came from the ongoing ImmuneRACE study (first 160 participants) plus 1,254 subjects from 6 global collaborators. Subjects who had been exposed to COVID-19, were actively infected with it, or had recovered from it provided the deeply sampled blood TCRbeta repertoires that made up the dataset. The prospective study material was composed of cDNA or gDNA derived from T cells, B-cell-depleted T cells, or PBMCs.

What the research found in general, with its limitations: The quantity of clinical and demographic metadata differed by source and by participant and was supplied without curation.

The CDR3 goes from the cysteine to the phenylalanine over 19 residues. The entry retains the CDR3 DNA only, 57 bases that are in frame from base 1. The trim is 4 bases for V and 0 bases for J, with a gap of 24 bases between the germline ends. CDR1 is given as MGHRA and CDR2 as YSYEKL, both from the germline V gene. The sample consisted of peripheral blood. Here the chain combines TRBV4-1 and TRBJ1-1; 5 matching bases give a weak D call of TRBD1. This sequence originates from a woman in her forties or fifties with acute or convalescent COVID-19. The nucleotide sequence reads TGCGCCAGCAGCCGGAAAGAGGGCAGGGAGGATGGGCTGAACACTGAAGCTTTCTTT. Translated, this gives CASSRKEGREDGLNTEAFF.